This record looks at one TCR beta chain sequence and its context. Its antigen is currently unknown. Per germline, CDR1 SGHDT and CDR2 YYEEEE. The CDR3 runs to 14 residues. Trimming took off 2 bases at V and 2 bases at J, with 11 bases between the two ends. This entry belongs to a study of T cell clonotyping in hematopoietic cell transplantation. Data came from immunoSEQ multiplex PCR; TCRdb stores just in-frame clones and leaves some out. The sample contains about 16,000 clones, 60% to 75% of which appear only once. General study results and limits: After transplant, recipient diversity fell while pathologically expanded clonotypes grew through day 180. Broader posttransplant TCR repertoire diversity was predicted by graft donor and pretransplant recipient Inverse Simpson Index values. At the given depth, recipient repertoires were over 97% de novo clonotypes.

The chain couples TRBV5-6 to TRBJ2-7; D is uncertain. Sequencing input: peripheral blood mononuclear cells. The source is a woman aged 60-75 years in good health. Some clones in this sample may be carry-over from other donors' samples. The CDR3 DNA sequence: TGTGCCAGCAGCTTCTGGACGCTTGCCTACGAGCAGTACTTC. Translated: CASSFWTLAYEQYF.